Shown below are 20 T cell receptor beta chains from a single sample sequenced in a study of blood T cell repertoires in COVID-19 (dated by TCRdb to about 2020). To prepare the library, the immunoSEQ multiplex PCR assay was applied. TCRdb took this table from immuneACCESS and kept in-frame rearrangements with V and J called. Such tables lack part of the clones; where checked against another copy, unresolved V genes explain under half of the gap, and the rest is unexplained. In all, the sample holds hundreds of thousands of clones, and approximately 90% of those were seen once. The ten most abundant clones make up about 0.24% of the sample. Sequences were obtained from peripheral blood. These receptors were taken from a woman under 30 with acute or convalescent COVID-19.

This clone occurred a few times. The rearrangement links TRBV5-6 to TRBJ2-2; 8 bases are shared with TRBD1. CDR3 length equals 18 residues. J lost 2 bases, V lost 3 bases, and 12 bases had no gene match. Germline CDR1 reads SGHDT; CDR2 reads YYEEEE. The CDR3 bases are TGTGCCAGCAGCTCAATGCTCACCGGGACAGGTAACACCGGGGAGCTGTTTTTT. This encodes CASSSMLTGTGNTGELFF.

V and J are TRBV14 and TRBJ1-4; D is possibly TRBD1 (6 bases). The CDR3 has 16 residues. Germline loops: CDR1 SGHDN, CDR2 FVKESK. With 0 bases removed from V and 4 bases from J, the gap between germline ends came to 12 bases. The CDR3 reads CASSQDLGAYNEKLFF. The CDR3, as DNA: TGTGCCAGCAGCCAAGACCTGGGGGCCTATAATGAAAAACTGTTTTTT. Looking up the rest from reference TRBV14 and TRBJ1-4 gives the full variable domain: EAGVTQFPSHSVIEKGQTVTLRCDPISGHDNLYWYRRVMGKEIKFLLHFVKESKQDESGMPNNRFLAERTGGTYSTLKVQPAELEDSGVYFCASSQDLGAYNEKLFFGSGTQLSVL.

This chain links TRBV18 with TRBJ1-2, with D tentatively TRBD1 (6 bases). The CDR3 is 15 residues long. CDR1 and CDR2 from the germline V gene are KGHSH and LQKENI. Trimming shortened V by 3 bases and J by 6 bases, and 17 bases separated the two germline ends. CDR3 DNA sequence: TGTGCCAGCTCACCCAGGCAGGGGACGAGCGATGGCTACACCTTC. This codes for CASSPRQGTSDGYTF.

J is TRBJ1-1 and V is TRBV6-4, with 7 bases fitting TRBD1. The ends lost 6 bases at V and 11 bases at J; junction bases unmatched: 6. The germline CDR1 and CDR2 sequences are MRHNA and SNTAGT. The CDR3 contains 11 residues. The chain's CDR3 is CASSEGARAFF. The CDR3 nucleotides read TGTGCCAGCAGCGAGGGGGCGCGTGCTTTCTTT.

This rearrangement joins TRBV6-5 to TRBJ1-2; 7 nucleotides agree with TRBD1. The CDR3 extends over 13 amino acids. V shed 11 bases and J 3 bases; nucleotides not matched to a gene: 9. The germline CDR1 and CDR2 sequences are MNHEY and SVGAGI. The DNA of the CDR3 is TGTGCCGCAACAGGGGAAGGGGACTATGGCTACACCTTC. This translates into CAATGEGDYGYTF.

The rearrangement joins TRBV3-1 (or the pseudogene TRBV3-2) to TRBJ2-7; 7 positions agree with TRBD2. Germline V gene data show CDR1 as LGHDT and CDR2 as YNNKEL (reference sequence). The V gene end was trimmed by 0 bases and the J gene end by 3 bases; junction bases not matched to a gene: 5. The CDR3 consists of 15 residues. CDR3 sequence reads: CASSQEPAGYYEQYF. The CDR3 nucleotides read TGTGCCAGCAGCCAAGAACCAGCGGGGTACTACGAGCAGTACTTC.

CDR3 DNA: TGTGCCACCAGTGATCCGCCGAAACAGTATGGCTACACCTTC. It codes for CATSDPPKQYGYTF. The V gene is TRBV24-1, the J gene TRBJ1-2; D is undetermined. The V and J ends lost 3 bases and 5 bases respectively, with 12 bases between them. Germline CDR1 reads KGHDR; CDR2 reads SFDVKD. The CDR3 covers 14 residues.

The chain couples TRBV5-8 to TRBJ2-7; D is unresolved. CDR3 length equals 16 residues. Germline CDR1 is SGHTS and CDR2 is YDEGEE. The V end lost 2 bases, the J end lost 0 bases, and 15 bases lay between the germline ends. DNA for the CDR3: TGTGCCAGCAGCTTAGGCTCGACGACAATCTCCTACGAGCAGTACTTC. It translates to CASSLGSTTISYEQYF.

The genes are TRBV2 and TRBJ2-1; D may be TRBD2 (6 bases). CDR3 size: 17 residues. Germline V lookup: CDR1 SNHLY, CDR2 FYNNEI. The germline V and J ends were trimmed by 1 base and 0 bases, with 13 bases remaining between them. The CDR3: CASSEEGGASSYNEQFF. The DNA of the CDR3 is TGTGCCAGCAGTGAAGAGGGCGGGGCCAGCTCCTACAATGAGCAGTTCTTC.

The gene calls are TRBV2 and TRBJ1-5; D remains ambiguous. V was cut by 9 bases and J by 1 base, with 13 bases left in between. The CDR3 is made up of 14 amino acids. Germline V gene lookup returns CDR1 SNHLY and CDR2 FYNNEI. The CDR3 here is CASVGSRSNQPQHF. CDR3 nucleotide sequence: TGTGCCAGTGTCGGATCGAGGAGCAATCAGCCCCAGCATTTT. The whole variable domain, remainder taken from reference TRBV2 and TRBJ1-5, is EPEVTQTPSHQVTQMGQEVILRCVPISNHLYFYWYRQILGQKVEFLVSFYNNEISEKSEIFDDQFSVERPDGSNFTLKIRSTKLEDSAMYFCASVGSRSNQPQHFGDGTRLSIL.

The chain recombines TRBV5-4 with TRBJ1-2; D is unclear. The CDR3 loop spans 10 amino acids. Germline CDR1 reads SGHNT; CDR2 reads YYREEE (reference sequence). V was shortened by 8 bases and J by 4 bases, with 6 bases between the two germline ends. CDR3: CAREIYGYTF. In DNA, the CDR3 is TGTGCCAGAGAGATCTATGGCTACACCTTC.

The chain has TRBV9 and TRBJ2-7; D might be TRBD2 (5 bases). The CDR3 is 15 amino acids. CDR1 is SGDLS, CDR2 YYNGEE, per germline. Trimming took 4 bases from V and 3 from J, leaving 17 bases between them. In nucleotides, the CDR3 is TGTGCCAGCAGCATCCGGGGTACAGATAACTACGAGCAGTACTTC. Its protein is CASSIRGTDNYEQYF.

The chain uses TRBV6-5 and TRBJ1-6; unclear D gene. The CDR3 runs to 15 residues. V was pared by 8 bases and J by 6 bases, with 17 bases between. CDR1 MNHEY and CDR2 SVGAGI come from the germline V gene. DNA of the CDR3: TGTGCCAGCCAGCCCCGCCGGGGTGGTAATTCACCCCTCCACTTT. Encoded protein: CASQPRRGGNSPLHF.

This sequence joins TRBV29-1 and TRBJ1-1, with D possibly being TRBD1 (6 bases). V was clipped by 3 bases and J by 4 bases, with 12 bases between them. The CDR3 covers 13 residues. Germline-derived CDR1 and CDR2 are SQVTM and ANQGSEA. For the CDR3, the DNA is TGCAGCGTTGACCCAGGGGAATTCACTGAAGCTTTCTTT. It is translated as CSVDPGEFTEAFF. Using reference TRBV29-1 and TRBJ1-1 for the parts outside the CDR3, the full variable domain is SAVISQKPSRDICQRGTSLTIQCQVDSQVTMMFWYRQQPGQSLTLIATANQGSEATYESGFVIDKFPISRPNLTFSTLTVSNMSPEDSSIYLCSVDPGEFTEAFFGQGTRLTVV.

V usage is TRBV5-8 and J usage is TRBJ2-7; D is undetermined. Deletions cut 0 bases from V and 5 bases from J, with 12 bases between. The CDR3 is 14 amino acids. CDR1 SGHTS and CDR2 YDEGEE come from the germline V gene. This chain's CDR3 is CASSLVSPIDEQYF. In nucleotides, the CDR3 is TGTGCCAGCAGCTTGGTTTCTCCTATCGACGAGCAGTACTTC.

The rearrangement joins TRBV4-2 to TRBJ1-4, with 7 positions matching TRBD1. CDR3 length: 15 amino acids. V lost 4 bases and J lost 4; bases outside the gene matches: 6. Germline V gene sequence: CDR1 LGHNA, CDR2 YNFKEQ. The CDR3 bases are TGTGCCAGCAGCCCCTCCGGGACAGTTAATGAAAAACTGTTTTTT. As protein: CASSPSGTVNEKLFF.

V is TRBV6-5 and J is TRBJ1-5; D might be TRBD1 (5 bases). Germline CDR1 MNHEY, CDR2 SVGAGI. The CDR3 extends over 13 amino acids. Trimming cost V 6 bases and J 6 bases, with 12 bases left between them. CDR3 region: CASRKNGGQPQHF. In DNA form, the CDR3 reads TGTGCCAGCAGAAAAAACGGGGGTCAGCCCCAGCATTTT.

The J gene is TRBJ2-7, the V gene TRBV10-2; 11 positions match TRBD2. CDR3 length equals 14 residues. V lost 7 bases to trimming and J lost 3 bases; unmatched junction nucleotides: 5. Germline V gene data show CDR1 as WSHSY and CDR2 as SAAADI. The CDR3 protein is CASTGTSGGYEQYF. The CDR3 DNA is TGCGCCAGCACCGGAACTAGCGGGGGCTACGAGCAGTACTTC.

The CDR3 region is CASSVPGFDYGYTF. The CDR3 DNA sequence: TGTGCCAGTAGTGTGCCAGGGTTTGACTATGGCTACACCTTC. The V call is TRBV19, the J call TRBJ1-2; the D gene is possibly TRBD1 (5 bases). Germline V lookup: CDR1 LNHDA, CDR2 SQIVND (reference sequence). The ends were cut back, 5 bases at V and 3 bases at J, with 13 bases in the middle. The CDR3 runs 14 residues.

The chain links TRBV7-8 to TRBJ2-7; 10 bases map to TRBD2. Losses at the gene ends were 1 base for V and 6 bases for J; bases not matched to a gene: 6. CDR3 length: 15 residues. Per germline, CDR1 SGHVS and CDR2 FQNEAQ. This CDR3 reads CASSLGLAGDLEQYF. In DNA form, the CDR3 reads TGTGCCAGCAGCTTAGGGCTAGCGGGGGACCTCGAGCAGTACTTC.